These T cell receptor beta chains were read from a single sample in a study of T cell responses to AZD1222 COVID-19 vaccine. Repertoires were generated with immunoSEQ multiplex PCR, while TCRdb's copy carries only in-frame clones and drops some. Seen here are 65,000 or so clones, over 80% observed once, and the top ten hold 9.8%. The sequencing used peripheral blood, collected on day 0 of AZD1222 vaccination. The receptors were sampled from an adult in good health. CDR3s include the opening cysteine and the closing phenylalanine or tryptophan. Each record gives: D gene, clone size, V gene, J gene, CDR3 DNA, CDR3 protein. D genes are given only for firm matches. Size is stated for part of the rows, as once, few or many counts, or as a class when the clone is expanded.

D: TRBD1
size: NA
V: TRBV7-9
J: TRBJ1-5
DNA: TGTGCCAGCAGCTCAGGGGGCAGCAATCAGCCCCAGCATTTT
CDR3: CASSSGGSNQPQHF

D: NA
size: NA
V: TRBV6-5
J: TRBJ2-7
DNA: TGTGCCAGCAGGCTCGACAGCTCCGGCTCCTACGAGCAGTACTTC
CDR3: CASRLDSSGSYEQYF

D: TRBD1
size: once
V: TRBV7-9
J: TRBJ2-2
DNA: TGTGCCAGCACCAAGACAGGGGCGAACACCGGGGAGCTGTTTTTT
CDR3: CASTKTGANTGELFF

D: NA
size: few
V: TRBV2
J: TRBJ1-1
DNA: TGTGCCAGCACCCAAACCCCGGGGAACACTGAAGCTTTCTTT
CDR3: CASTQTPGNTEAFF

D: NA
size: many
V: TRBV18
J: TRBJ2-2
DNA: TGTGCCAGCTCACCAGGGAACACCGGGGAGCTGTTTTTT
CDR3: CASSPGNTGELFF

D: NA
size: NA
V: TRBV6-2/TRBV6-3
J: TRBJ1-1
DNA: TGTGCCAGCAGTTACTCGGAACCCCTAACTGAAGCTTTCTTT
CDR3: CASSYSEPLTEAFF

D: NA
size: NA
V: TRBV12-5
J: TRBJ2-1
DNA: TGTGCTAGTGGTTTGGTCGTAGCCGGCCCCAATGAGCAGTTCTTC
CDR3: CASGLVVAGPNEQFF

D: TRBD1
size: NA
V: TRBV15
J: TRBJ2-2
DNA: TGTGCCACCAGGATGGGGGGACAGGGGGCGCGCACCGGGGAGCTGTTTTTT
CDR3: CATRMGGQGARTGELFF

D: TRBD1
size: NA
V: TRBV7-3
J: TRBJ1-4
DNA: TGTGCCAGCAGCTTAATGGCCCCCGGGACAGGGCAGGAAAAACTGTTTTTT
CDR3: CASSLMAPGTGQEKLFF

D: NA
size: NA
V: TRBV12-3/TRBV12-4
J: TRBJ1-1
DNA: TGTGCCAGCAGTTTGTCTGGGAACACTGAAGCTTTCTTT
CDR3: CASSLSGNTEAFF

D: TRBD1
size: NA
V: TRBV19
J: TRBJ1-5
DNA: TGTGCCAGTAGTATCCAGGGGACAGGCTATCAGCCCCAGCATTTT
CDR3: CASSIQGTGYQPQHF

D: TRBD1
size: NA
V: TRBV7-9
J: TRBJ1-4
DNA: TGTGCCAGCAGCGCGCAGGGGGCGTATTCCGAAAAACTGTTTTTT
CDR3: CASSAQGAYSEKLFF

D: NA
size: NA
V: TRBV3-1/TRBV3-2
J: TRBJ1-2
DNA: TGTGCCAGCAGCCAAGATCGGGGGTCGCGCTACACCTTC
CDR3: CASSQDRGSRYTF

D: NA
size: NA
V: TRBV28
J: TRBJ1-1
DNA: TGTGCCAGCAGCTTCCCGGGGGGGCAGGGCACTGAAGCTTTCTTT
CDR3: CASSFPGGQGTEAFF

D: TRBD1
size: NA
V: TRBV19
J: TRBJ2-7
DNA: TGTGCCAGTAGTACCCGACAGGGGATGAGGAACGAGCAGTACTTC
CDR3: CASSTRQGMRNEQYF

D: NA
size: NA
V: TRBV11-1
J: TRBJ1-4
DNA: TGTGCCAGCAGCCGGGCGGTGACAACTAATGAAAAACTGTTTTTT
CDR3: CASSRAVTTNEKLFF

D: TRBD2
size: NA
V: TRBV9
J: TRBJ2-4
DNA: TGTGCCAGCACGGGTCCTAGCGGGGGTGGCATTCAGTACTTC
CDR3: CASTGPSGGGIQYF

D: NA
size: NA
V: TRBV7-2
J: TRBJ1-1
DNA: TGTGCCAGCAGCTTAGCCACCTCGGCTGAAGCTTTCTTT
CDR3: CASSLATSAEAFF

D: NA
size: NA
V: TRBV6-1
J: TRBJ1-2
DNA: TGTGCCAGCAGTGAAGGGGGCTATGGCTACACCTTC
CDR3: CASSEGGYGYTF

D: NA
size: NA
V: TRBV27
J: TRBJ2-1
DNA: TGTGCCACCACCTCTAGGGGGAATGAGCAGTTCTTC
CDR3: CATTSRGNEQFF

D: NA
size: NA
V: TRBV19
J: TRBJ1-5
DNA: TGTGCCAGTAGTATGGGGGGGACCGTCAATCAGCCCCAGCATTTT
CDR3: CASSMGGTVNQPQHF

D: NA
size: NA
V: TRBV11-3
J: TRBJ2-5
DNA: TGTGCCAGCAGCTTGGGGGGGGCCAGGGAGACCCAGTACTTC
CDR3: CASSLGGARETQYF